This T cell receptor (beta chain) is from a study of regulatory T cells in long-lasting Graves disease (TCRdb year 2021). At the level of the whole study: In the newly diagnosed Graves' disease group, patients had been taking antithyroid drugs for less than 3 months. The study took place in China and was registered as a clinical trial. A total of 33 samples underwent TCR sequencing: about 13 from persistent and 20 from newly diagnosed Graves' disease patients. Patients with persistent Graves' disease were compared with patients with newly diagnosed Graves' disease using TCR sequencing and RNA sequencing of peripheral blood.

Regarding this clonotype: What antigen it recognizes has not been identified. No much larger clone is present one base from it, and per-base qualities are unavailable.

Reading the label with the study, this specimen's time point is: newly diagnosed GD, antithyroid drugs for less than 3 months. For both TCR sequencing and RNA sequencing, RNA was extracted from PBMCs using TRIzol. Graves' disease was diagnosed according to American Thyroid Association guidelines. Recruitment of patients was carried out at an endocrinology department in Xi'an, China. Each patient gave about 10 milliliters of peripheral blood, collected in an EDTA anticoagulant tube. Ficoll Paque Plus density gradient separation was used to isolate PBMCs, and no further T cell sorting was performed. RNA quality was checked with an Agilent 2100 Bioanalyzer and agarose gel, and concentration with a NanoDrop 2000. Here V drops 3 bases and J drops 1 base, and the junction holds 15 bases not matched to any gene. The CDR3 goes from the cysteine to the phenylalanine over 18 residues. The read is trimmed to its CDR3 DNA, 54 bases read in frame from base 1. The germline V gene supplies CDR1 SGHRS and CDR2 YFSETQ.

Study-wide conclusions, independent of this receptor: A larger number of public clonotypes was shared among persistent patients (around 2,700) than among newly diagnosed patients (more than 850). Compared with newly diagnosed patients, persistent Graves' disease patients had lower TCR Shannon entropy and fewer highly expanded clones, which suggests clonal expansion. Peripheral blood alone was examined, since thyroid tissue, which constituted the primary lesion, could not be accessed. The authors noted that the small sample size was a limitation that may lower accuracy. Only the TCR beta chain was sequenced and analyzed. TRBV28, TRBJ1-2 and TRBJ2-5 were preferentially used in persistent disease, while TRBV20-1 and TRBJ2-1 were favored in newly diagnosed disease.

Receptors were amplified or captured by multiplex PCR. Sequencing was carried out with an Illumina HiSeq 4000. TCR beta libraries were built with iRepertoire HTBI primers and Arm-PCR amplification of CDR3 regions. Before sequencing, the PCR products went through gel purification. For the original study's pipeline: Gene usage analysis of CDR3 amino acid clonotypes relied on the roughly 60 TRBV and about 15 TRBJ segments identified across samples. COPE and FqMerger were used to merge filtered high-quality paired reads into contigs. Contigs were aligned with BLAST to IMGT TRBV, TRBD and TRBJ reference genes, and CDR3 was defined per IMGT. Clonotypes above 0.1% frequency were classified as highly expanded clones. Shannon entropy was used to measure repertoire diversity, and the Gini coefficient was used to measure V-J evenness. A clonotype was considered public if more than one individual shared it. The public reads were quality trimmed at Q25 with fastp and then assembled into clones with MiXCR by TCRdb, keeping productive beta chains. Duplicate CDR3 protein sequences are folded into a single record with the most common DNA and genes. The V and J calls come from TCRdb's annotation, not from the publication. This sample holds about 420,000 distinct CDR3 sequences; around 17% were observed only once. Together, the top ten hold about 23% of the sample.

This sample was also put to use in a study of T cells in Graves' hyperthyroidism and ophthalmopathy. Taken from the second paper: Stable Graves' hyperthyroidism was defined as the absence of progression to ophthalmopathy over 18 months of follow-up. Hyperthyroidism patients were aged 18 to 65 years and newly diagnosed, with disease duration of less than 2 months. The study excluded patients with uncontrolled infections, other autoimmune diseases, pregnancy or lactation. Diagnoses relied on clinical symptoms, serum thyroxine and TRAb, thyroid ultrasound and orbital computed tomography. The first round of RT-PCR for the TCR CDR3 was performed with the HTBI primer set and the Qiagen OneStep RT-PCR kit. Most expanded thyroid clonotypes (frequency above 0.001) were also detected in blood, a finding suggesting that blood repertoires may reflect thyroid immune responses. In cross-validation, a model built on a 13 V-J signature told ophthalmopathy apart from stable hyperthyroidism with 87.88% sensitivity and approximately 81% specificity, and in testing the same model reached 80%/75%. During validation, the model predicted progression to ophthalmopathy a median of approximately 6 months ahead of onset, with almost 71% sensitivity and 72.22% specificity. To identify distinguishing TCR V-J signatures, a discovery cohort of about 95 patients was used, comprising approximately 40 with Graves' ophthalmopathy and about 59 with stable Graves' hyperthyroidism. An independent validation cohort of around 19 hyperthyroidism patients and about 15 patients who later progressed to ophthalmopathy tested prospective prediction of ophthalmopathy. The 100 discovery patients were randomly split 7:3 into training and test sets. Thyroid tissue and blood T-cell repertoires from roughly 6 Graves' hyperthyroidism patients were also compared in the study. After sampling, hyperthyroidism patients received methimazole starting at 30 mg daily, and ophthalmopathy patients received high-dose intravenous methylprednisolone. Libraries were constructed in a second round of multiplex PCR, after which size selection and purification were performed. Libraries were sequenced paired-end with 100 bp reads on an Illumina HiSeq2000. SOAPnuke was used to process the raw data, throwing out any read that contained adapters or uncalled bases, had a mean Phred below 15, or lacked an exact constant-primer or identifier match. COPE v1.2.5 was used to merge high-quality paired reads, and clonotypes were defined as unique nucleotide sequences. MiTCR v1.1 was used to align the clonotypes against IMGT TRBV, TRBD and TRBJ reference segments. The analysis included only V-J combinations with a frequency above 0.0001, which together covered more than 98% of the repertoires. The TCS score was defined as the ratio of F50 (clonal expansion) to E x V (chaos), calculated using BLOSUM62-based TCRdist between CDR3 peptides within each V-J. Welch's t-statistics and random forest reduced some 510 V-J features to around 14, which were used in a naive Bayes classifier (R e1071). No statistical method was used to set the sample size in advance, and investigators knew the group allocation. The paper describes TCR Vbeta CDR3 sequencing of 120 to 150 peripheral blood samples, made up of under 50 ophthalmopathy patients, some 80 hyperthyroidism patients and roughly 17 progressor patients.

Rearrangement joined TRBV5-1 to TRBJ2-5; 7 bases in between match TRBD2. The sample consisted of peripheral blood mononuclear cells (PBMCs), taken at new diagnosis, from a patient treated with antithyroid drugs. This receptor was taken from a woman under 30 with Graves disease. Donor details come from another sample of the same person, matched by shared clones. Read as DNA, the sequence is TGCGCCAGCAGCTCCACTACACTAGCGAGAAGGGGCCAAGAGACCCAGTACTTC. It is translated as CASSSTTLARRGQETQYF.